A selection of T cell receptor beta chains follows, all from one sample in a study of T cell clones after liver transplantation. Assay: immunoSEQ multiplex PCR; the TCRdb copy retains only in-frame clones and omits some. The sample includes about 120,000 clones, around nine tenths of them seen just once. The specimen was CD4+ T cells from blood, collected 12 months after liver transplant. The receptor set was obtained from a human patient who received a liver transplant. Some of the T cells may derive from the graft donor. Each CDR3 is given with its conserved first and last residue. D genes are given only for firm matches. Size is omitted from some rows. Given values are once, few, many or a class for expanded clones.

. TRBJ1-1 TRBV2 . TGTGCCAGCAGTGAGGTGCCAATGGGCGCTGAAGCTTTCTTT CASSEVPMGAEAFF
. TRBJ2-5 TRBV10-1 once TGCGCCAGCAGTGAGTCGAACAGGGCCCAACGGGAGACCCAGTACTTC CASSESNRAQRETQYF
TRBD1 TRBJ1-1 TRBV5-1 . TGCGCCAGCAGCTTCGCGACAGGGCGCACTGAAGCTTTCTTT CASSFATGRTEAFF
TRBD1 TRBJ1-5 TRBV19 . TGTGCCAGTACTATGGGGGGGACAGGGTTCGGCAATCAGCCCCAGCATTTT CASTMGGTGFGNQPQHF
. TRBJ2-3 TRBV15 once TGTGCCACCAGCAGACCCCAACCTCGGACTCTAAAACGCCCAGATACGCAGTATTTT CATSRPQPRTLKRPDTQYF
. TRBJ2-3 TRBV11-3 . TGTGCCAGCAGCTTAGAGCGGAGCACAGATACGCAGTATTTT CASSLERSTDTQYF
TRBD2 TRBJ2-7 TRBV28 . TGTGCCAGCAGTTTATTTTCCGGGACTAGCGGGATCTATGAGCAGTACTTC CASSLFSGTSGIYEQYF
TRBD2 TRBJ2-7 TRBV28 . TGTGCCAGCGGTAGCGGGAGCACCTCCTACGAGCAGTACTTC CASGSGSTSYEQYF
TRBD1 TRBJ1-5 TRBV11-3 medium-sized TGTGCCAGCAGCTTAGGACAGGGGAGCAATCAGCCCCAGCATTTT CASSLGQGSNQPQHF
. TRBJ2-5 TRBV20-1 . TGCAGTGCTAGAGAATCGGAGACCCAGTACTTC CSARESETQYF
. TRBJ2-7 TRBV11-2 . TGTGCCAGCAGCCGGTCAGGCAGCTACGAGCAGTACTTC CASSRSGSYEQYF
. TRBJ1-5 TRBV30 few TGTGCCTGGAGTGTACAAGGTCAAACAATCCATCAGCCCCAGCATTTT CAWSVQGQTIHQPQHF
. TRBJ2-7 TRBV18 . TGTGCCAGCTCACCTCGCGCGACGGCTAGCGTTTGGGACGAGCAGTACTTC CASSPRATASVWDEQYF
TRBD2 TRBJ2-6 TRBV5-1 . TGCGCCAGCAGCAAACTAGCGGGAGGAGTGTCTGGGGCCAACGTCCTGACTTTC CASSKLAGGVSGANVLTF
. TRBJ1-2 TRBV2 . TGTGCCAGCAGACGGGACGCGTCGAGCTATGGCTACACCTTC CASRRDASSYGYTF
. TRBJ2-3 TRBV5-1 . TGCGCCAGCAGCGCTGGTCCTCTTCTATTCACAGATACGCAGTATTTT CASSAGPLLFTDTQYF
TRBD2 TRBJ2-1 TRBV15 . TGTGCCACCAGCAGAGAAGGGACTAGCGGGAGGGCCAATGAGCAGTTCTTC CATSREGTSGRANEQFF
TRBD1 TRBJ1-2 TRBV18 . TGTGCCAGCTCGGCGACAGGGGGCGATGGCTACACCTTC CASSATGGDGYTF
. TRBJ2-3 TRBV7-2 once TGTGCCAGCAGCAACCCGACGAACACAGATACGCAGTATTTT CASSNPTNTDTQYF
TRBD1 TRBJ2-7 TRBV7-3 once TGTGCCAGCAGCCGTGGACAGGGGGAGCAGTACTTC CASSRGQGEQYF
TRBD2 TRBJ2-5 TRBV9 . TGTGCCAGCAGCGCCCCAGGCGGGGGGTACCAAGAGACCCAGTACTTC CASSAPGGGYQETQYF
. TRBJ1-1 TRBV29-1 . TGCAGCGTTGAAGCGAACACTGAAGCTTTCTTT CSVEANTEAFF
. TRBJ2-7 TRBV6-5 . TGTGCCAGCAGTTACTCACAAGGACCGGGGTACGAGCAGTACTTC CASSYSQGPGYEQYF